This T cell receptor (beta chain) comes out of a study of CD8+ T cells in alopecia areata. General study results and limits: Under tofacitinib, fewer expanded CD8+ clones appeared among the top 100 scalp clones.

cDNA serving as the sequencing template came from extracted, reverse transcribed RNA. TCRdb keeps only in-frame clones here, not all; method: immunoSEQ multiplex PCR. The sample consists of around 210,000 clones, less than 65% of them appearing once. On this clone itself: Its antigen is undetermined.

There are 13 residues in the CDR3. Per germline, CDR1 SGHRS and CDR2 YFSETQ. Trimming removed 4 bases at V and 6 bases at J, with 11 bases between. Regarding treatment: oral pan-JAK inhibitor, 5-10 mg twice daily. Sequences were derived from CD4+ T cells sorted from blood, sampled at week 4, from a patient treated with tofacitinib. The receptor's source is a human donor with alopecia areata. The genes are TRBV5-1 and TRBJ1-5; TRBD1 might be the D (6 bases). CDR3 bases: TGCGCCAGCAGCACAGGGCCGGGTCAGCCCCAGCATTTT. Translating it yields CASSTGPGQPQHF.